Each of the 21 T cell receptor beta chains below was sequenced from the same sample in a study of T cell changes during pregnancy in multiple sclerosis. Assay: immunoSEQ multiplex PCR; the TCRdb copy retains only in-frame clones and omits some. The sample includes tens of thousands of clones, approximately 92% seen only once; the top ten take roughly 7%. Sequenced here: CD8+ T cells from peripheral blood mononuclear cells, sampled in the third trimester of pregnancy. Receptors were obtained from a female donor with multiple sclerosis, enrolled in a pregnancy study.

The V call is TRBV2, the J call TRBJ1-2, with 8 bases matching TRBD1. After removal of 6 bases from V and 5 bases from J, the junction contained 17 bases not matched to a gene. The CDR3 extends over 17 amino acids. Germline loops: CDR1 SNHLY, CDR2 FYNNEI. The DNA of the CDR3 is TGTGCCAGCAGATCCTATGGGGTCGACAGGGGATGGTATGGCTACACCTTC. Encoded protein: CASRSYGVDRGWYGYTF.

The chain joins TRBV5-1 to TRBJ2-1; D gene ambiguous. This CDR3 spans 16 amino acids. V lost 3 bases and J lost 0, with 13 bases in between. Per the germline V gene, CDR1 is SGHRS and CDR2 is YFSETQ. CDR3 nucleotides: TGCGCCAGCAGCTCTGACCTAGGAAGCTCCTACAATGAGCAGTTCTTC. Translation gives CASSSDLGSSYNEQFF.

The chain recombines TRBV5-1 with TRBJ2-2; the match to TRBD2 covers 9 bases. The CDR3 consists of 15 residues. Germline V gene sequence: CDR1 SGHRS, CDR2 YFSETQ. V dropped 2 bases and J dropped 6; count of bases not matched to a gene: 5. The CDR3 DNA reads TGCGCCAGCAGCTTCCATGCGGGGGGGCCCGGGGAGCTGTTTTTT. Residues: CASSFHAGGPGELFF. Filled out from reference TRBV5-1 and TRBJ2-2, the complete variable domain reads KAGVTQTPRYLIKTRGQQVTLSCSPISGHRSVSWYQQTPGQGLQFLFEYFSETQRNKGNFPGRFSGRQFSNSRSEMNVSTLELGDSALYLCASSFHAGGPGELFFGEGSRLTVL.

The CDR3 coding sequence is TGTGCCAGCAGGGGATATGGAGGGGGCCCAGCCTACGAGCAGTACTTC. Encoded protein: CASRGYGGGPAYEQYF. The rearrangement uses TRBV28 and TRBJ2-7; weak D call: TRBD1 (7 bases). Germline values: CDR1 MDHEN, CDR2 SYDVKM. Trimming removed 6 bases at V and 2 bases at J, with 20 bases between. The CDR3 spans 16 residues.

The chain joins TRBV27 to TRBJ1-1, with a possible D match to TRBD1 (5 bases). This CDR3 is built from 13 residues. Looked up from germline, CDR1 is MNHEY and CDR2 is SMNVEV (reference sequence). V was clipped by 9 bases and J by 5 bases, with 16 bases between them. The CDR3 spells CASGHQGGTEAFF. In nucleotides, the CDR3 is TGTGCCAGTGGCCATCAGGGAGGGACTGAAGCTTTCTTT.

The CDR3 DNA sequence: TGTGCCAGCAGTTTAAAGGGGAATCAGCCCCAGCATTTT. Amino acids: CASSLKGNQPQHF. The gene calls are TRBV27 and TRBJ1-5; D may be TRBD1 (5 bases). The V end lost 2 bases, the J end lost 4 bases, and 6 bases lay between the germline ends. This CDR3 spans 13 amino acids. CDR1 and CDR2 (germline): MNHEY, SMNVEV (reference sequence).

V usage is TRBV27 and J usage is TRBJ1-5; tentative D call: TRBD1 (6 bases). The CDR3 loop spans 14 amino acids. V lost 8 bases and J 0 bases, leaving 11 bases between the germline ends. CDR1 is MNHEY and CDR2 is SMNVEV in the germline V gene (reference sequence). The CDR3 sequence: CASSRGASNQPQHF. The CDR3 DNA is TGTGCCAGCTCGCGGGGGGCTAGCAATCAGCCCCAGCATTTT.

The chain has TRBV15 and TRBJ2-7, with 10 bases fitting TRBD2. This CDR3 contains 17 residues. The ends lost 1 base at V and 2 bases at J; junction bases unmatched: 8. CDR1 LNHNV and CDR2 YYDKDF come from the germline V gene (reference sequence). CDR3 region: CATSRVLAGDPAYEQYF. CDR3 coding DNA: TGTGCCACCAGCAGAGTGCTAGCGGGAGACCCTGCCTACGAGCAGTACTTC.

V and J are TRBV27 and TRBJ2-7, with D perhaps TRBD1 (6 bases). V lost 7 bases, J lost 1 base, and 11 bases lay in between. Germline CDR1 reads MNHEY; CDR2 reads SMNVEV (reference sequence). This CDR3 contains 13 residues. The CDR3 DNA reads as TGTGCCAGCACCCAACAGGGTTCCTACGAGCAGTACTTC. The encoded protein is CASTQQGSYEQYF.

This sequence joins TRBV5-4 and TRBJ2-3; the D gene is possibly TRBD2 (5 bases). CDR1 and CDR2 from the germline V gene are SGHNT and YYREEE (reference sequence). CDR3 length: 14 residues. Trimming took 2 bases from V and 6 from J, leaving 13 bases between them. CDR3 nucleotide sequence: TGTGCCAGCAGCTTCACTAGATTCGTGGATACGCAGTATTTT. Translation gives CASSFTRFVDTQYF.

The chain is built from TRBV7-3 and TRBJ2-2; maybe TRBD1 (6 bases). This CDR3 is built from 16 residues. V shed 5 bases and J shed 6 bases, with 19 bases lying between them. Per germline, CDR1 SGHTA and CDR2 FQGTGA. This chain's CDR3 is CASSLNGGPRPGELFF. CDR3 coding DNA: TGTGCCAGCAGCCTTAATGGGGGCCCCAGACCCGGGGAGCTGTTTTTT.

The CDR3 nucleotides read TGTGCCAGCAGCCAAGTCGGGCTAGCGGGGGACCCACAAGAGACCCAGTACTTC. Its protein product is CASSQVGLAGDPQETQYF. The chain uses TRBV4-2 and TRBJ2-5, with TRBD2 identical over 10 bases. CDR1 and CDR2 from the germline V gene are LGHNA and YNFKEQ. The CDR3 sequence is 18 residues long. V gave up 1 base and J gave up 2 bases; unmatched junction bases: 10.

The chain carries TRBV7-6 and TRBJ1-2; D ambiguous. This CDR3 has 15 amino acids. Looked up from germline, CDR1 is SGHVS and CDR2 is FNYEAQ. V shed 2 bases and J shed 8 bases, with 18 bases lying between them. The CDR3 loop is CASSLSDGIREGYTF. The CDR3 coding sequence is TGTGCCAGCAGCTTATCGGACGGGATAAGGGAAGGCTACACCTTC.

This chain connects TRBV7-8 to TRBJ1-5, with 11 bases identical to TRBD1. CDR3 size: 15 residues. The V segment lost 6 bases and the J segment 4 bases; nucleotides outside the gene matches: 5. Germline values: CDR1 SGHVS, CDR2 FQNEAQ. The DNA of the CDR3 is TGTGCCAGCAGGGGTGGGACAGGGGGGAATCAGCCCCAGCATTTT. This sequence encodes CASRGGTGGNQPQHF.

The chain has TRBV27 and TRBJ1-4; tentative D call: TRBD1 (5 bases). CDR3 length equals 15 residues. The germline CDR1 and CDR2 sequences are MNHEY and SMNVEV (reference sequence). Trimming removed 5 bases from V and 8 bases from J, with 18 bases in between. CDR3 sequence (DNA): TGTGCCAGCAGTCCCGGGACTGCTGTGTGGGAAAAACTGTTTTTT. This encodes CASSPGTAVWEKLFF.

The genes are TRBV4-1 and TRBJ2-3; TRBD1 aligns across 8 bases. V lost 2 bases, J lost 4 bases, and 11 bases stayed unmatched. CDR1 MGHRA and CDR2 YSYEKL come from the germline V gene. The CDR3 runs 17 residues. CDR3 sequence (DNA): TGCGCCAGCAGCCAAAGTCCTGTGACAGGGGTAGCAGATACGCAGTATTTT. Protein sequence: CASSQSPVTGVADTQYF.

The genes are TRBV7-8 and TRBJ2-7; TRBD1 matches 9 bases. Germline lookup yields CDR1 SGHVS and CDR2 FQNEAQ. The length of the CDR3 is 16 residues. V lost 5 bases to trimming and J lost 2 bases; unmatched junction nucleotides: 10. The CDR3 coding sequence is TGTGCCAGCAGCCCCCGTGGGGGGGACAGGGCCTACGAGCAGTACTTC. Protein sequence: CASSPRGGDRAYEQYF.

This clone was observed a single time. V usage is TRBV9 and J usage is TRBJ1-2, with 9 bases that match TRBD1. CDR1 is SGDLS and CDR2 is YYNGEE in the germline V gene. This CDR3 spans 16 amino acids. Trimming removed 4 bases from V and 3 bases from J; junction bases left unmatched: 10. The CDR3 sequence is CASSPRTGALDYGYTF. CDR3 DNA: TGTGCCAGCAGCCCCCGGACAGGGGCGTTAGACTATGGCTACACCTTC.

In this sample, this clone turned up once. The chain links TRBV10-3 to TRBJ1-1; TRBD1 might be the D (6 bases). The V gene lost 4 bases and the J gene lost 1 base, with 10 bases spanning the gap. The CDR3 loop spans 14 amino acids. Germline CDR1 is ENHRY and CDR2 is SYGVKD. The CDR3 loop is CAISASTGNTEAFF. The CDR3 nucleotides are TGTGCCATCAGTGCATCGACAGGGAACACTGAAGCTTTCTTT.

This sequence joins TRBV29-1 and TRBJ2-1; perhaps TRBD1 as D (6 bases). The CDR3 length is 14 residues. The germline gives CDR1 SQVTM, CDR2 ANQGSEA. Trimming shortened V by 2 bases and J by 2 bases, and 10 bases separated the two germline ends. In DNA form, the CDR3 reads TGCAGCGTTGAACTGGACAGACCCTACAATGAGCAGTTCTTC. This translates into CSVELDRPYNEQFF.

This chain joins TRBV9 and TRBJ2-7, with TRBD1 identical over 7 bases. Germline V gives CDR1 SGDLS, CDR2 YYNGEE. CDR3 length: 14 amino acids. The ends lost 0 bases at V and 5 bases at J; junction bases unmatched: 5. CDR3 region: CASSVGQGADEQYF. For the CDR3, the DNA is TGTGCCAGCAGCGTAGGACAGGGAGCAGACGAGCAGTACTTC.